This record covers a single TCR beta chain. Sequencing used immunoSEQ multiplex PCR; TCRdb keeps in-frame clones, though not all of them. The profile shows 14,000 or so clones, 70% to 85% of them singletons. These data come from a study of blood T cell repertoires in COVID-19. Study context: The analysed material was cDNA or gDNA that came from T cells, B-cell-depleted T cells, or PBMCs.

The CDR3 is made up of 14 amino acids. After removal of 6 bases from V and 4 bases from J, the junction contained 7 bases not matched to a gene. CDR1 SNHLY and CDR2 FYNNEI come from the germline V gene. This clonotype was obtained from a woman in her forties or fifties with active or convalescent COVID-19. The sample consisted of peripheral blood. The chain combines TRBV2 with TRBJ2-5; TRBD2 matches at 8 bases. The CDR3 loop reads CASRDGTRGETQYF. In DNA form, the CDR3 reads TGTGCCAGCAGGGATGGGACTAGGGGAGAGACCCAGTACTTC.